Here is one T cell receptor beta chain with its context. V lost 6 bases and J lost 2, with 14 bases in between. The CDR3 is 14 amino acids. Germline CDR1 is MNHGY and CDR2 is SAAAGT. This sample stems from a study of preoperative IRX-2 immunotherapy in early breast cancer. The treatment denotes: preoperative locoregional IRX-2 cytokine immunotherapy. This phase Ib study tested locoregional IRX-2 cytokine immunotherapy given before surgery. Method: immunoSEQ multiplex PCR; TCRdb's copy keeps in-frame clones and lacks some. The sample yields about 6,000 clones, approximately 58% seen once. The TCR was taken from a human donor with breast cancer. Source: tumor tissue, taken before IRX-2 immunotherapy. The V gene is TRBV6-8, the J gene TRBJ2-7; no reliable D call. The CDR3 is CASSHGRFPYEQYF. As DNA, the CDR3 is TGTGCCAGCAGCCACGGGCGGTTCCCCTACGAGCAGTACTTC.